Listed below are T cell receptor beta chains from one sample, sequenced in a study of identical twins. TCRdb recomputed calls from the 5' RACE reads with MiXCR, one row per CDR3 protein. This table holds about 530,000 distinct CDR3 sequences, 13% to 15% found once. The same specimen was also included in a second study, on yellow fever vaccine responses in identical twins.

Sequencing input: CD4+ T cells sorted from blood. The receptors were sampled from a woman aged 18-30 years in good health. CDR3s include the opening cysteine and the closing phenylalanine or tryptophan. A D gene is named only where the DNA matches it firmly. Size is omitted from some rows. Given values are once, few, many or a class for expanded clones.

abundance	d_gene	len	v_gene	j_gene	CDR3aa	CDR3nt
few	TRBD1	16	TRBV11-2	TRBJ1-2	CASSSPSAGTRGGYTF	TGTGCCAGCAGCTCCCCCTCCGCGGGGACCAGGGGGGGCTACACCTTC
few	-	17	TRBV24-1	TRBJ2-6	CATSDTGKSPGANVLTF	TGTGCCACCAGTGATACGGGGAAGTCGCCTGGGGCCAACGTCCTGACTTTC
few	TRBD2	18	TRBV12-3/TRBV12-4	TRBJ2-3	CASRVTSGRATDTDTQYF	TGTGCCAGCAGAGTTACTAGCGGGAGGGCCACGGACACAGATACGCAGTATTTT
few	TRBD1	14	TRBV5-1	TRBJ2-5	CASSPDRGEETQYF	TGCGCCAGCAGCCCGGACAGGGGGGAAGAGACCCAGTACTTC
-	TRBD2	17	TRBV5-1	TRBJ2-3	CASSLDPLAGHTDTQYF	TGCGCCAGCAGCTTGGACCCCCTAGCGGGCCACACAGATACGCAGTATTTT
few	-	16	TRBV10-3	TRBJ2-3	CAISDSTGGSTDTQYF	TGTGCCATCAGTGACTCCACGGGTGGGAGCACAGATACGCAGTATTTT
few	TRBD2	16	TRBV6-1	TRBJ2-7	CASSEAPGLAQYEQYF	TGTGCCAGCAGTGAAGCTCCGGGACTAGCGCAGTACGAGCAGTACTTC
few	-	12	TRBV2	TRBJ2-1	CASSGQGNEQFF	TGTGCCAGCAGTGGTCAGGGTAATGAGCAGTTCTTC
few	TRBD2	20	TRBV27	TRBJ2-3	CASFIQGTSGGPPSTDTQYF	TGTGCCAGTTTCATCCAGGGGACTAGCGGGGGGCCCCCTAGCACAGATACGCAGTATTTT
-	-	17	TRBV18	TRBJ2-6	CASSPLSGAAGANVLTF	TGTGCCAGCTCACCACTTTCCGGGGCGGCTGGGGCCAACGTCCTGACTTTC
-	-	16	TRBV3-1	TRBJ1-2	CASSQGLPGQGIGYTF	TGTGCCAGCAGCCAAGGTCTTCCCGGGCAGGGCATTGGCTACACCTTC